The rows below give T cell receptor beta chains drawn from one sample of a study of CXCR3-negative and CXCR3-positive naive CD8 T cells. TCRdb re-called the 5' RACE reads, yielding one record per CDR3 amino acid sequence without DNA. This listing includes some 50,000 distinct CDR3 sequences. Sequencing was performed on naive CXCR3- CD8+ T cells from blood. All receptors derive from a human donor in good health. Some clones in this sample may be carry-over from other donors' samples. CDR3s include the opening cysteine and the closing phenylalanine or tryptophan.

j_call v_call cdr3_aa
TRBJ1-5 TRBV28 CASSLQYSNQPQHF
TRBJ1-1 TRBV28 CASSLTGSTEAFF
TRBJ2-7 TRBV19 CASQGTSYEQYF
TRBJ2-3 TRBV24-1 CATQQGTADTQYF
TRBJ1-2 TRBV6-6 CASLSAWEVANYGYTF
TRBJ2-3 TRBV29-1 CSVEDSRWGVQYF
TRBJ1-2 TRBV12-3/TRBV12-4 CASSFARGYGYTF
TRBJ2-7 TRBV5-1 CASSSRDGNYEQYF
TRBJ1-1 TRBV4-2 CASSQEEGQVNTEAFF
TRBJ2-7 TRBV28 CASSLGQGLLEQYF
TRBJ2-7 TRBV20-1 CSAGIPRDSYEQYF
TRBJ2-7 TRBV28 CASSTGTGGYEQYF
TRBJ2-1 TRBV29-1 CSVGPGQGNEQFF
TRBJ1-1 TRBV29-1 CSVVDGLAEAFF
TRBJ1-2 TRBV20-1 CSAREFRTGGGYGYTF
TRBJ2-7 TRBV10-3 CAISETSGAFYEQYF
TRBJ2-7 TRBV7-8 CASSLVVADSYEQYF
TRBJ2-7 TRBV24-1 CATSDSSGRTEQYF
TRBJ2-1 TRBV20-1 CSARDRRAGNVYEQFF
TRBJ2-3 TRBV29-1 CSVEDPGGGALDTQYF
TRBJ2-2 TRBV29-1 CSVAGVRDGTGELFF
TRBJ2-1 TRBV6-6 CASSSSGHSWIEQFF
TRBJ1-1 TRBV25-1 CASSFGNTEAFF
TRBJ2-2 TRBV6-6 CASTLFGAGGGTGELFF
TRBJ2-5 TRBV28 CASSFLQETQYF
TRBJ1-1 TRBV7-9 CASSLVAGTNTEAFF
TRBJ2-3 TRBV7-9 CASSPPRGDTGTDTQYF
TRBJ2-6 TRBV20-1 CSAKQGNGANVLTF
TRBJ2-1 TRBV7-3 CASSPFRTGGGEQFF
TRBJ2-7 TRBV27 CASRDREHYEQYF
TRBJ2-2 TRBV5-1 CAISSRSGELFF
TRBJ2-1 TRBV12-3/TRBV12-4 CASSPRNEQFF
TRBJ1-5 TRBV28 CASGTGTQPQHF
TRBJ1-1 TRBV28 CATGQGMNTEAFF
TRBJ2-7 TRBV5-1 CASNSFSYEQYF